Detailed here is one T cell receptor beta chain. Alopecia areata patients provided lesional scalp punch biopsies and peripheral blood. This entry belongs to a study of CD8+ T cells in alopecia areata. The germline gives CDR1 SGHVS, CDR2 FNYEAQ. CDR3 size: 13 residues. The V end was cut by 2 bases, the J end by 1 base, with 5 bases between. Extracted RNA was reverse transcribed into cDNA, the sequencing template. The protocol was immunoSEQ multiplex PCR, while the TCRdb copy is restricted to in-frame clones and leaves out a portion. The data hold approximately 57,000 clones, with approximately 96% observed a single time.

V and J are TRBV7-6 and TRBJ1-1; D call uncertain. The origin of this receptor is a human donor with alopecia areata. The material sequenced was CD8+ T cells sorted from blood, taken at week 0. The CDR3 is CASSLFPNTEAFF. The CDR3 nucleotides read TGTGCCAGCAGCTTATTCCCGAACACTGAAGCTTTCTTT.